This T cell receptor (beta chain) was found in a study of shared clonotypes between healthy human individuals (dated by TCRdb to 2018 to 2021). Study-wide context: The cohort comprised two women and a few men aged 18 to 49 years. For each donor, CD4 naive and CD4 memory were each given three plates, CD8 naive was given two plates, and CD8 memory was given one plate. Blood TCR repertoires of a handful of healthy adults were deeply sequenced to estimate repertoire size and the extent of clonotype sharing between individuals. Libraries were prepared and TCR repertoires were sequenced by different laboratories using diverse techniques, in order to increase sequencing depth and limit assay-specific biases. Per donor, leukapheresis produced somewhere between about 0.94 and 9.5 billion PBMCs. Study-level results and caveats: Sampling was limited to blood, and TCR repertoires in tissue likely differ from TCR repertoires in blood. Even with the large sequencing depth, rarefaction of the sorted-subset datasets indicated that sequencing was incomplete. Pairwise subsampling indicated that sequencing depth was expected to affect the degree of clonotype sharing among donors. Across a handful of donors, about 5.2% of naive CD4, roughly 3.5% of naive CD8, 2.3% of memory CD4, and approximately 0.4% of memory CD8 clonotypes were shared. Because the study included a small number of donors, the genetic and exposure-history diversity represented was limited. Naive subsets generally had larger estimated clonotype richness than memory subsets. Compared with non-shared clonotypes, the clonotypes found in all four sorted-subset donors had higher generation probabilities.

Including the terminal cysteine and phenylalanine, the CDR3 comprises 17 residues. The kept DNA is CDR3 alone, 51 bases in frame from the first base. The germline ends are 16 bases apart after V is trimmed by 2 bases and J by 2 bases. Sequences SGHRS (CDR1) and YFSETQ (CDR2) are obtained from the germline V gene. Regarding this clone: Its target antigen remains unknown. It has no much larger one-base neighbor in the sample; base qualities were not kept.

Using the deep immunoSEQ assay, multiplex PCR amplified TCR CDR3 regions from genomic DNA. Extracted genomic DNA from each cell subset was distributed evenly across all wells of several immunoSEQ 96-well plates, and each plate was treated as a replicate. Each replicate PCR for sorted subsets received 200 ng genomic DNA, equal to about 30,000 T cell genomes. The purified libraries were quantified using a Qubit 3.0 fluorometer, sized with a Bioanalyzer 2100, and then quantified again using the KAPA Library Quantification kit. Every immunoSEQ 96-well plate was sequenced on a dedicated single-read 150-cycle Illumina NextSeq 550 flow cell. On the authors' methods: Because the immunoSEQ output included only junctional sequences and no quality scores, the filtering could not be the same as the filtering used for full-length reads. To assign V/J genes and CDR3, sequences were annotated using PyIR, a Python wrapper for IgBLAST v1.9, with IMGT germline references. Reads with weak V/J assignments (E-value above 1e-6), missing CDR3, stop codons, out-of-frame junctions, or ambiguous translated residues were removed. V3J clonotypes were defined by identical inferred V gene, J gene, and CDR3 amino acid sequence. The percentage overlap between two repertoires was calculated by dividing the number of shared unique clonotypes by the size of the smaller repertoire. Three approaches were used to assess repertoire richness: RTK rarefaction, the Chao1 estimator, and Recon v2.1 estimates of unobserved clonotypes. Generation probabilities were computed with OLGA for all TCRbeta clonotypes obtained by the gDNA method from a handful of donors. This is the immuneACCESS table as TCRdb keeps it, with only in-frame sequences that have V and J called. A part of the clones is gone; compared with another copy, unresolved V genes explain less than half, and the rest is unexplained. Clone size and the V and J calls come from that table; the DNA yielded D and trimming. The sample table lists 1.6 million or so clones, approximately 98.5% of them with a count of one. Of the sample, approximately 0.4% is held by the ten largest clones.

Healthy HIV-negative adults with no recently reported acute infections or vaccinations were included as donors. Every donor was a Caucasian adult residing in Nashville, Tennessee, USA. CD4+ T cells were enriched through magnetic negative selection, after which naive cells were positively selected on CD45RA and the remaining negative fraction served as the memory subset. After blood collection by leukapheresis, PBMCs were isolated using Ficoll-Histopaque density gradient centrifugation and then cryopreserved in the vapor phase of liquid nitrogen. Analytical flow cytometry was used to check the purity and quantity of every magnetically sorted T cell population. Each sorted fraction had its genomic DNA isolated and then quantified by UV absorbance on a Nanodrop 2000c.

This receptor was taken from a young man in good health. The chain is made from TRBV5-1 and TRBJ1-4, and the D gene may be TRBD1, 6 bases matching. The sequencing input was naive CD4+ T cells sorted from blood. The cell subset or site label corresponds to: CD45RA+ positively selected. The CDR3 protein is CASSFYVNRATNEKLFF. The nucleotides are TGCGCCAGCAGCTTCTATGTCAACAGGGCGACTAATGAAAAACTGTTTTTT.